These 32 T cell receptor beta chains were sequenced from one sample in a study of preoperative IRX-2 immunotherapy in early breast cancer. Treatment meaning: preoperative locoregional IRX-2 cytokine immunotherapy. Clones were read by immunoSEQ multiplex PCR, and TCRdb kept only the in-frame ones, dropping some. The sample has roughly 30,000 clones; 65% to 85% are singletons. The biological material was taken from a patient treated with IRX-2 immunotherapy. The receptors stem from a human donor with breast cancer.

The chain is built from TRBV28 and TRBJ2-2; D tentatively reads TRBD1 or TRBD2 (6 bases each). The CDR3 is 15 residues long. CDR1 is MDHEN, CDR2 SYDVKM, per germline. Trimming left V 3 bases short and J 5 bases short, with 13 bases between. This CDR3 is CASSFRGLGTGELFF. CDR3 bases: TGTGCCAGCAGTTTTCGGGGGCTAGGGACCGGGGAGCTGTTTTTT.

J is TRBJ1-6 and V is TRBV18; 10 positions match TRBD1. In germline, CDR1 is KGHSH, CDR2 LQKENI. Unmatched junction bases numbered 1, after V lost 3 bases and J lost 8 bases. The CDR3 is 14 amino acids. The CDR3 region is CASSPGTGDSPLHF. DNA of the CDR3: TGTGCCAGCTCACCCGGGACAGGGGATTCACCCCTCCACTTT.

The rearrangement links TRBV5-1 to TRBJ1-5; the D gene is possibly TRBD1 (5 bases). V gave up 4 bases and J gave up 4 bases, with 15 bases separating them. Germline values: CDR1 SGHRS, CDR2 YFSETQ. CDR3 length: 15 amino acids. CDR3: CASSPTVGENQPQHF. The DNA for the CDR3 is TGCGCCAGCAGCCCGACGGTGGGGGAGAATCAGCCCCAGCATTTT.

The CDR3 is CASSKGGLNGYTF. In nucleotides, the CDR3 is TGTGCCAGCAGTAAGGGGGGTCTCAATGGCTACACCTTC. V and J are TRBV6-8 and TRBJ1-2; D perhaps matches TRBD1 (6 bases). This CDR3 is 13 amino acids long. In germline, CDR1 is MNHGY, CDR2 SAAAGT. V dropped 5 bases and J dropped 6 bases, with 13 bases sitting between them.

This clone is medium-sized. This chain links TRBV11-3 with TRBJ1-1; 7 positions agree with TRBD1. CDR1 SGHNT and CDR2 YENEEA come from the germline V gene. The length of the CDR3 is 14 residues. V lost 5 bases to trimming and J lost 2 bases; unmatched junction nucleotides: 5. CDR3 sequence (DNA): TGTGCCAGCAGCGGGGGGACAGCAAACACTGAAGCTTTCTTT. It codes for CASSGGTANTEAFF.

The V and J genes are TRBV6-8 and TRBJ1-5; the D is unclear. CDR3 length equals 17 residues. The V and J ends lost 0 bases and 2 bases respectively, with 14 bases between them. The germline V gene has CDR1 MNHGY and CDR2 SAAAGT. CDR3 sequence (DNA): TGTGCCAGCAGTTACTCTCCACCGGGATTACGCAATCAGCCCCAGCATTTT. It codes for CASSYSPPGLRNQPQHF.

The chain is built from TRBV6-8 and TRBJ2-7; TRBD1 agrees at 7 bases. There are 13 residues in the CDR3. The germline V gene encodes CDR1 MNHGY and CDR2 SAAAGT. After removal of 4 bases from V and 6 bases from J, the junction contained 6 bases not matched to a gene. The CDR3 loop is CASSLAGGGEQYF. The CDR3 DNA reads TGTGCCAGCAGTTTGGCAGGGGGTGGCGAGCAGTACTTC.

The chain combines TRBV7-2 with TRBJ2-3, with 9 bases lining up with TRBD1. CDR3 length: 22 residues. Germline V gene lookup returns CDR1 SGHTA and CDR2 FQGNSA. With 0 bases clipped from V and 3 bases from J, the junction kept 22 bases outside the gene matches. As DNA, the CDR3 is TGTGCCAGCAGCTTAGCCCTCGGACAGGGGCTAGGGATGAGGGAAAGAACAGATACGCAGTATTTT. This codes for CASSLALGQGLGMRERTDTQYF.

The chain couples TRBV11-3 to TRBJ1-2; tentatively, D is TRBD1 (6 bases). Trimming cost V 7 bases and J 8 bases, with 23 bases left between them. Per the germline V gene, CDR1 is SGHNT and CDR2 is YENEEA. The CDR3 spans 15 residues. In nucleotides, the CDR3 is TGTGCCAGCATTCCCGACCCCCGGGGGCTTAGGGGCTACACCTTC. Protein product: CASIPDPRGLRGYTF.

The V call is TRBV6-8, the J call TRBJ2-7; 9 bases agree with TRBD1. The CDR3 has 13 residues. With 10 bases clipped from V and 2 bases from J, the junction kept 6 bases outside the gene matches. Per the germline V gene, CDR1 is MNHGY and CDR2 is SAAAGT. CDR3 sequence (DNA): TGTGCCACCAAGAGGGACAGGGCCTACGAGCAGTACTTC. This encodes CATKRDRAYEQYF.

V is TRBV7-7 and J is TRBJ2-7, with 9 bases lining up with TRBD2. Trimming took 5 bases from V and 7 from J; bases not matched to a gene: 12. This CDR3 has 15 amino acids. In germline, CDR1 is SSHAT, CDR2 FNYEAQ (reference sequence). CDR3 in DNA: TGTGCCAGCAGCCACAATAGCGGGGGAATTTGGGAGCAGTACTTC. Translating it yields CASSHNSGGIWEQYF.

V and J are TRBV6-8 and TRBJ1-1, with D tentatively TRBD1 (5 bases). Germline assignment: CDR1 MNHGY and CDR2 SAAAGT. Deletions cut 5 bases from V and 1 base from J, with 14 bases between. The CDR3 is 15 amino acids. The CDR3: CASSLYFTGNTEAFF. CDR3 nucleotides: TGTGCCAGCAGTCTGTATTTTACAGGGAACACTGAAGCTTTCTTT.

Points on this clone: Germline is not matched at one junction end, which may reflect a read error. An uncertain or unread base leads to its residue being written X. The genes are TRBV19 and TRBJ1-1; no clear D gene. Looked up from germline, CDR1 is LNHDA and CDR2 is SQIVND (reference sequence). The CDR3 runs 15 residues. CDR3 sequence reads: CAXSNVPSMNTEAFF. CDR3 DNA sequence: TGTGCCARTAGTAACGTCCCGTCCATGAACACTGAAGCTTTCTTT.

This clone was detected only a few times. The chain links TRBV19 to TRBJ2-5, with D uncertain. The CDR3 contains 13 residues. The ends were cut back, 5 bases at V and 2 bases at J, with 9 bases in the middle. Looked up from germline, CDR1 is LNHDA and CDR2 is SQIVND (reference sequence). Here the CDR3 DNA reads TGTGCCAGTAGTGGGGTAGTTCAAGAGACCCAGTACTTC. Protein: CASSGVVQETQYF.

This rearrangement joins TRBV19 to TRBJ2-2; D could derive from TRBD1 or TRBD2 (5 bases each). CDR1 and CDR2 (germline): LNHDA, SQIVND (reference sequence). The CDR3 runs to 16 residues. V was cut by 7 bases and J by 4 bases, with 19 bases left in between. The CDR3 spells CASILTRGGGTGELFF. CDR3 in DNA: TGTGCCAGTATACTCACCCGCGGTGGGGGCACCGGGGAGCTGTTTTTT.

This clone counts as large. The chain has TRBV11-3 and TRBJ2-1; D is unclear. This CDR3 region has 15 residues. V was shortened by 5 bases and J by 5 bases, with 16 bases between the two germline ends. Per germline, CDR1 SGHNT and CDR2 YENEEA. CDR3 sequence (DNA): TGTGCCAGCAGCCAAGCCGCCATTTTTGACAATGAGCAGTTCTTC. Translation gives CASSQAAIFDNEQFF.

J is TRBJ2-5 and V is TRBV29-1; D is uncertain. The germline V gene has CDR1 SQVTM and CDR2 ANQGSEA. Trimming shortened V by 4 bases and J by 4 bases, and 16 bases separated the two germline ends. This CDR3 region has 14 residues. Here the CDR3 DNA reads TGCAGCGTTGTGGTAGGCAATCGGGTAGAGACCCAGTACTTC. This translates into CSVVVGNRVETQYF.

This rearrangement joins TRBV6-8 to TRBJ2-5, with 9 bases aligning to TRBD1. V lost 10 bases, J lost 3 bases, and 6 bases stayed unmatched. The germline V gene has CDR1 MNHGY and CDR2 SAAAGT. The CDR3 consists of 13 residues. CDR3 sequence reads: CATTGDREETQYF. CDR3 nucleotides: TGTGCCACTACGGGGGACAGGGAAGAGACCCAGTACTTC.

A single count supports this clone. The chain uses TRBV6-8 and TRBJ2-6; D ambiguous. Germline CDR1 and CDR2: MNHGY and SAAAGT. The CDR3 totals 13 residues. Trimming removed 8 bases at V and 2 bases at J, with 7 bases between. CDR3 amino acids: CASAGPGANVLTF. The CDR3 DNA reads TGTGCCAGCGCTGGGCCTGGGGCCAACGTCCTGACTTTC.

This chain links TRBV23-1 with TRBJ2-5; D uncertain. TRBV23-1 is annotated as an ORF whose role is uncertain. V was clipped by 4 bases and J by 4 bases, with 25 bases between them. The CDR3 length is 18 residues. CDR3 DNA: TGCGCCAGCAGTCCCCGCCCTTTCATTTGGCGGCAAGGAGAGACCCAGTACTTC. This translates into CASSPRPFIWRQGETQYF.

The V gene is TRBV11-3, the J gene TRBJ2-7; D unresolved. The V end lost 1 base, the J end lost 3 bases, and 13 bases lay between the germline ends. This CDR3 region has 15 residues. Germline loops: CDR1 SGHNT, CDR2 YENEEA. The CDR3 loop reads CASSLGVGTRYEQYF. CDR3 bases: TGTGCCAGCAGCTTAGGAGTGGGTACCCGCTACGAGCAGTACTTC.

This chain links TRBV19 with TRBJ2-7; D unclear. Trimming shortened V by 2 bases and J by 2 bases, and 10 bases separated the two germline ends. The CDR3 runs to 14 residues. In germline, CDR1 is LNHDA, CDR2 SQIVND (reference sequence). The CDR3 DNA reads TGTGCCAGTAGTATAACATCCGTCACCTACGAGCAGTACTTC. This translates into CASSITSVTYEQYF.

The chain is built from TRBV11-3 and TRBJ2-1; possibly TRBD2 for D (5 bases). Germline values: CDR1 SGHNT, CDR2 YENEEA. The V end was cut by 6 bases, the J end by 0 bases, with 9 bases between. This CDR3 spans 14 amino acids. The CDR3 spells CASRREGSYNEQFF. CDR3 coding DNA: TGTGCCAGCAGACGAGAGGGCTCCTACAATGAGCAGTTCTTC.

The V call is TRBV23-1, the J call TRBJ2-3; no clear D gene. TRBV23-1 is recorded as an ORF, its role being uncertain. The V end was cut by 6 bases, the J end by 2 bases, with 12 bases between. The CDR3 runs 14 residues. The CDR3 protein is CASSHPGFTDTQYF. The CDR3 region has the DNA TGCGCCAGCAGCCACCCGGGCTTCACAGATACGCAGTATTTT.

For this clone: The same CDR3 arises from other DNA sequences in this sample as well. This rearrangement joins TRBV18 to TRBJ2-5; no firm D call. Trimming pared 2 bases from V and 2 bases from J, leaving 6 bases between. The CDR3 is 13 amino acids. Germline CDR1 and CDR2: KGHSH and LQKENI. The CDR3 region is CASSPGQQETQYF. In nucleotides, the CDR3 is TGTGCCAGCTCACCAGGGCAGCAAGAGACCCAGTACTTC.

This clone was detected a few times. The chain combines TRBV11-3 with TRBJ1-2; 8 bases line up with TRBD1. The CDR3 has 16 amino acids. Germline-derived CDR1 and CDR2 are SGHNT and YENEEA. V trimming: 1 base; J trimming: 7 bases; junction bases outside the gene matches: 11. CDR3 amino acids: CASSLGRRGHQVGYTF. CDR3 DNA sequence: TGTGCCAGCAGCTTAGGTCGCAGGGGGCATCAGGTTGGCTACACCTTC.

The table lists this clone with a few counts. This sequence joins TRBV6-8 and TRBJ1-2; tentative D call: TRBD1 (5 bases). Germline assignment: CDR1 MNHGY and CDR2 SAAAGT. The CDR3 covers 14 residues. Trimming stripped 6 bases from V and 3 bases from J, with 14 bases between. The CDR3 DNA sequence: TGTGCCAGCAGGCCGCCTGGGGGTCACTATGGCTACACCTTC. It translates to CASRPPGGHYGYTF.

The chain combines TRBV18 with TRBJ2-7; D is possibly TRBD1 (6 bases). V lost 2 bases and J 4 bases, leaving 24 bases between the germline ends. CDR3 length: 18 residues. Germline CDR1 is KGHSH and CDR2 is LQKENI. The CDR3 loop is CASSPSFGTPSFPYEQYF. The CDR3 DNA follows: TGTGCCAGCTCACCATCCTTCGGGACACCGTCCTTCCCATACGAGCAGTACTTC.

The genes are TRBV7-4 and TRBJ2-1; no clear D gene. The length of the CDR3 is 14 residues. Trimming removed 3 bases at V and 9 bases at J, with 15 bases between. Per germline, CDR1 SGHVT and CDR2 SQSDAQ. CDR3 amino acids: CASSLGSLGSEQFF. In nucleotides, the CDR3 is TGTGCCAGCAGCTTGGGATCCCTAGGTAGTGAGCAGTTCTTC.

The rearrangement links TRBV6-8 to TRBJ1-2; no clear D. The CDR3 contains 13 residues. Germline loops: CDR1 MNHGY, CDR2 SAAAGT. Trimming shortened V by 4 bases and J by 0 bases, and 6 bases separated the two germline ends. The CDR3 is CASSSPTNYGYTF. The CDR3 bases are TGTGCCAGCAGTTCCCCCACTAACTATGGCTACACCTTC.

The rearrangement links TRBV6-8 to TRBJ1-5; no firm D call. The CDR3 has 13 amino acids. Germline V gene lookup returns CDR1 MNHGY and CDR2 SAAAGT. Between the trimmed V and J ends, which lost 0 bases and 4 bases, there was a span of 4 bases. CDR3 region: CASSYSSNQPQHF. The CDR3 DNA is TGTGCCAGCAGTTACTCGAGTAATCAGCCCCAGCATTTT.

This chain links TRBV19 with TRBJ1-3; no clear D gene. V was shortened by 2 bases and J by 0 bases, with 8 bases between the two germline ends. Germline V gene sequence: CDR1 LNHDA, CDR2 SQIVND (reference sequence). This CDR3 region has 15 residues. CDR3 sequence (DNA): TGTGCCAGTAGTATATCGCCAAACTCTGGAAACACCATATATTTT. Protein: CASSISPNSGNTIYF.